These 4 T cell receptor beta chains were all obtained from the same sample, sequenced in a study of radiation and T cells in renal cell carcinoma. Profiling relied on immunoSEQ multiplex PCR, and the TCRdb table lists in-frame clones only, not all of them. The data hold about 43,000 clones, with about 82% observed a single time. Indicated time point: blood 4 weeks post-SBRT, at nephrectomy. Regarding treatment: 15 Gy SBRT to primary tumor, nephrectomy 4 weeks later. This specimen was blood, taken from a patient whose treatment included radiotherapy and nephrectomy. These receptors originate from a woman aged 70-85 years with renal cell carcinoma.

The V call is TRBV7-2, the J call TRBJ2-3; weak D call: TRBD2 (5 bases). Trimming stripped 6 bases from V and 2 bases from J, with 15 bases between. The germline V gene has CDR1 SGHTA and CDR2 FQGNSA. The CDR3 sequence is 15 residues long. CDR3 protein: CASSSTGSTTDTQYF. CDR3 nucleotide sequence: TGTGCCAGCAGTTCAACGGGATCGACCACAGATACGCAGTATTTT.

This clone was observed a single time. The chain is built from TRBV5-1 and TRBJ2-1; 15 positions agree with TRBD2. Germline lookup yields CDR1 SGHRS and CDR2 YFSETQ. The J segment lost 1 base and the V segment lost 3 bases, leaving 5 bases of the junction unmatched. The CDR3 is 18 residues long. The CDR3 is CASSWGTSGRTSYNEQFF. The CDR3 DNA reads as TGCGCCAGCAGCTGGGGGACTAGCGGGAGGACATCCTACAATGAGCAGTTCTTC.

V and J are TRBV10-3 and TRBJ1-1; D remains unclear. CDR3 length: 15 amino acids. V lost 3 bases and J 2 bases, leaving 13 bases between the germline ends. The germline gives CDR1 ENHRY, CDR2 SYGVKD. CDR3 coding DNA: TGTGCCATCAGTGACCCAACCACAGTTAACACTGAAGCTTTCTTT. Protein product: CAISDPTTVNTEAFF.

J is TRBJ2-1 and V is TRBV30, with 10 bases fitting TRBD2. Germline CDR1 GTSNPN, CDR2 SVGIG (reference sequence). This CDR3 is built from 18 residues. V dropped 0 bases and J dropped 0; count of bases not matched to a gene: 8. The CDR3 spells CAWSVGNSGRLSYNEQFF. The CDR3 region has the DNA TGTGCCTGGAGTGTAGGGAATAGCGGGAGGCTCTCCTACAATGAGCAGTTCTTC.